These 23 T cell receptor beta chains share one sample of origin, sequenced in a study of beta chain features in type 1 diabetes. Study-wide results and caveats: People with Type 1 diabetes carried modestly yet significantly shorter TCRB CDR3s in all four CD4+ subsets.

The whole isolated RNA underwent reverse transcription, so sequencing captured expressed TCRB transcripts. The data were produced by immunoSEQ multiplex PCR, yet TCRdb's version contains in-frame clones alone and is incomplete. Among about 150,000 clones listed, around 10% were seen once. Antigens of these TCRs are unknown. The sequenced material came from central memory CD4+ T cells from blood. The receptors originated from a man aged 25-45 years with type 1 diabetes.

Here the CDR3 reads CASSLGGTATQQYF. In nucleotides, the CDR3 is TGTGCCAGCAGCCTAGGGGGCACAGCTACGCAGCAGTACTTC. The V call is TRBV28, the J call TRBJ2-7; 7 bases map to TRBD1. Trimming cost V 6 bases and J 8 bases; bases outside gene matches: 13. The germline V gene encodes CDR1 MDHEN and CDR2 SYDVKM. CDR3 length: 14 residues.

This clone showed up just a few times. V gene TRBV7-8 combines with J gene TRBJ2-5; D gene unclear. From germline, CDR1 is SGHVS and CDR2 FQNEAQ. Trimming removed 5 bases at V and 3 bases at J, with 16 bases between. This CDR3 region has 15 residues. The CDR3 sequence is CASSLRQIREETQYF. The CDR3 DNA follows: TGTGCCAGCAGCCTTCGTCAAATTCGAGAAGAGACCCAGTACTTC.

This sequence joins TRBV7-6 and TRBJ2-1; no definite D call. Per the germline V gene, CDR1 is SGHVS and CDR2 is FNYEAQ. Between the trimmed V and J ends, which lost 1 base and 4 bases, there was a span of 11 bases. The CDR3 consists of 15 residues. The CDR3 is CASSLDPARYNEQFF. The CDR3 DNA sequence: TGTGCCAGCAGCTTAGACCCCGCTAGATACAATGAGCAGTTCTTC.

This clone came up a few times. The V call is TRBV19, the J call TRBJ2-1, with TRBD2 matching over 16 bases. Germline values: CDR1 LNHDA, CDR2 SQIVND (reference sequence). CDR3 length equals 15 residues. J was trimmed by 12 bases and V by 0 bases; bases with no gene match: 2. This CDR3 is CASSIDGTSGRGQFF. The DNA of the CDR3 is TGTGCCAGTAGTATAGACGGGACTAGCGGGAGGGGGCAGTTCTTC.

This clone was found a few times. This chain links TRBV29-1 with TRBJ2-3, with TRBD2 identical over 7 bases. The germline V gene encodes CDR1 SQVTM and CDR2 ANQGSEA. The CDR3 has 13 residues. The CDR3 sequence: CMGGGPSGDTQYF. Written as DNA, the CDR3 is TGCATGGGGGGAGGGCCGTCTGGGGATACGCAGTATTTT.

The rearrangement links TRBV5-1 to TRBJ1-2; D remains ambiguous. The CDR3 runs 15 residues. V was pared by 4 bases and J by 3 bases, with 16 bases between. In germline, CDR1 is SGHRS, CDR2 YFSETQ. The DNA for the CDR3 is TGCGCCAGCAGCCTCCTGGACGGAGCGGACTATGGCTACACCTTC. Residues: CASSLLDGADYGYTF.

The chain carries TRBV5-4 and TRBJ1-2, with 8 bases aligning to TRBD1. V trimming: 0 bases; J trimming: 6 bases; junction bases outside the gene matches: 4. Germline V gene sequence: CDR1 SGHNT, CDR2 YYREEE (reference sequence). This CDR3 is 14 amino acids long. The CDR3 region has the DNA TGTGCCAGCAGCTTGGCCTCCAGGGGGCATGGCTACACCTTC. As protein: CASSLASRGHGYTF.

This clone was counted a few times. Other DNA sequences in the same sample also yield this CDR3. The gene calls are TRBV20-1 and TRBJ2-7; no clear D gene. Germline CDR1 and CDR2: DFQATT and SNEGSKA (reference sequence). The CDR3 totals 11 residues. Trimming cost V 2 bases and J 1 base, with 3 bases left between them. CDR3 sequence: CSARLSYEQYF. CDR3 sequence (DNA): TGCAGTGCTAGACTATCCTACGAGCAGTACTTC.

V is TRBV5-1 and J is TRBJ2-5, with D possibly TRBD2 on 6 matching bases. Trimming cost V 2 bases and J 5 bases, with 13 bases left between them. The CDR3 totals 14 residues. Germline V CDR1 and CDR2: SGHRS, YFSETQ. The CDR3 loop reads CASSFRGAGETQYF. DNA for the CDR3: TGCGCCAGCAGCTTTAGGGGCGCGGGGGAGACCCAGTACTTC.

The J gene is TRBJ2-3, the V gene TRBV2; the D is unclear. CDR3 length: 11 residues. The V gene's germline CDR1 is SNHLY and CDR2 FYNNEI. V was clipped by 5 bases and J by 6 bases, with 6 bases between them. The CDR3 sequence: CASSLADTQYF. CDR3 sequence (DNA): TGTGCCAGCAGTCTTGCGGATACGCAGTATTTT.

This clone was detected only a few times. This chain links TRBV7-7 with TRBJ2-1; 10 nucleotides line up with TRBD2. The V segment lost 4 bases and the J segment 6 bases; nucleotides outside the gene matches: 6. Looked up from germline, CDR1 is SSHAT and CDR2 is FNYEAQ (reference sequence). This CDR3 comprises 15 residues. CDR3 nucleotides: TGTGCCAGCAGCTCCCGGACTAGCGGAAGCAATGAGCAGTTCTTC. Translating it yields CASSSRTSGSNEQFF.

This clone was counted between two and nine times. This chain joins TRBV5-1 and TRBJ2-3, with TRBD1 matching over 9 bases. The CDR3 contains 15 residues. CDR1 and CDR2 from the germline V gene are SGHRS and YFSETQ. J gave up 7 bases and V 0 bases, and 6 bases lay outside the gene matches. The chain's CDR3 is CASSLVGTGSNTQYF. The CDR3 DNA reads as TGCGCCAGCAGCTTGGTGGGGACAGGGTCGAATACGCAGTATTTT.

This clone was detected only a few times. The chain links TRBV19 to TRBJ2-1; 11 bases agree with TRBD2. V was pared by 5 bases and J by 6 bases, with 6 bases of the junction left unmatched. This CDR3 region has 15 residues. Per germline, CDR1 LNHDA and CDR2 SQIVND (reference sequence). CDR3 coding DNA: TGTGCCAGTAGTGCAGGACTAGCGGGCCTCAATGAGCAGTTCTTC. The encoded protein is CASSAGLAGLNEQFF.

This clone turned up a few times. The chain joins TRBV11-2 to TRBJ2-1; D not certain. In germline, CDR1 is SGHAT, CDR2 FQNNGV. The V end lost 0 bases, the J end lost 16 bases, and 16 bases lay between the germline ends. The CDR3 length is 13 residues. CDR3 coding DNA: TGTGCCAGCAGCTTAGATCTGGGTAGCCCGAGATTCTTC. Residues: CASSLDLGSPRFF.

The chain links TRBV19 to TRBJ2-7, with 7 bases that match TRBD2. This CDR3 has 15 residues. Germline V gives CDR1 LNHDA, CDR2 SQIVND (reference sequence). After removal of 4 bases from V and 6 bases from J, the junction contained 12 bases not matched to a gene. DNA for the CDR3: TGTGCCAGTAGTACTCTAGCGGTACCGGGATCCGAGCAGTACTTC. This translates into CASSTLAVPGSEQYF.

This clone occurred a few times. The J gene is TRBJ2-7, the V gene TRBV27; 10 bases align to TRBD1. Germline values: CDR1 MNHEY, CDR2 SMNVEV (reference sequence). V was clipped by 4 bases and J by 6 bases; unmatched bases: 3. The CDR3 is made up of 13 amino acids. For the CDR3, the DNA is TGTGCCAGCAGTTGGGACAGGGGTGGCGAGCAGTACTTC. Translated, it gives CASSWDRGGEQYF.

This clone was detected a few times. The chain carries TRBV7-2 and TRBJ2-3; the D gene is possibly TRBD1 (6 bases). CDR3 length: 15 amino acids. The V end lost 3 bases, the J end lost 4 bases, and 14 bases lay between the germline ends. Germline V gene lookup returns CDR1 SGHTA and CDR2 FQGNSA. CDR3 DNA: TGTGCCAGCAGCTTCGCGATGAGACAGGCAGATACGCAGTATTTT. Protein product: CASSFAMRQADTQYF.

The chain recombines TRBV5-6 with TRBJ1-5; maybe TRBD1 (6 bases). Per germline, CDR1 SGHDT and CDR2 YYEEEE. The CDR3 totals 16 residues. The V and J ends lost 1 base and 2 bases respectively, with 13 bases between them. The CDR3 is CASSLNQGNGNQPQHF. CDR3 nucleotide sequence: TGTGCCAGCAGCTTGAACCAGGGGAATGGCAATCAGCCCCAGCATTTT.

This clone was observed a few times. J is TRBJ2-3 and V is TRBV4-1, with D perhaps TRBD2 (6 bases). V was cut by 1 base and J by 0 bases, with 11 bases left in between. CDR3 length: 16 residues. Germline lookup yields CDR1 MGHRA and CDR2 YSYEKL. This CDR3 is CASSQVLAPSTDTQYF. The CDR3, as DNA: TGCGCCAGCAGCCAAGTTCTAGCGCCTAGCACAGATACGCAGTATTTT.

This clone was counted once. V and J are TRBV7-3 and TRBJ2-1; 8 bases map to TRBD1. The V segment lost 4 bases and the J segment 9 bases; nucleotides outside the gene matches: 8. CDR3 size: 14 residues. The germline V gene encodes CDR1 SGHTA and CDR2 FQGTGA. The CDR3 spells CASSSGQGFSEQFF. CDR3 sequence (DNA): TGTGCCAGCAGCTCCGGACAGGGCTTCAGTGAGCAGTTCTTC.

This clone was seen more than once but under ten times. This chain links TRBV28 with TRBJ2-7; D is perhaps TRBD2 (6 bases). Germline values: CDR1 MDHEN, CDR2 SYDVKM. The length of the CDR3 is 16 residues. Deletions cut 5 bases from V and 4 bases from J, with 21 bases between. The DNA of the CDR3 is TGTGCCAGCAGTGCGATAGTGCGGGGACTTGGGTACGAGCAGTACTTC. Translated: CASSAIVRGLGYEQYF. The whole variable domain, remainder taken from reference TRBV28 and TRBJ2-7, is DVKVTQSSRYLVKRTGEKVFLECVQDMDHENMFWYRQDPGLGLRLIYFSYDVKMKEKGDIPEGYSVSREKKERFSLILESASTNQTSMYLCASSAIVRGLGYEQYFGPGTRLTVT.

This chain's CDR3 is CASSVLAGALETQYF. The CDR3 nucleotides are TGTGCCAGCAGCGTGCTAGCGGGAGCATTAGAGACCCAGTACTTC. This chain connects TRBV9 to TRBJ2-5; 10 bases fit TRBD2. Germline V lookup: CDR1 SGDLS, CDR2 YYNGEE. With 2 bases clipped from V and 4 bases from J, the junction kept 5 bases outside the gene matches. This CDR3 contains 15 residues.

The DNA for the CDR3 is TGTGCCAGCTCACCGTGGGGGGCTGAAGCTTTCTTT. Its protein product is CASSPWGAEAFF. V usage is TRBV18 and J usage is TRBJ1-1, with TRBD1 as a possible D gene (5 bases). The V gene's germline CDR1 is KGHSH and CDR2 LQKENI. V lost 3 bases to trimming and J lost 6 bases, with 8 bases between them. The CDR3 has 12 amino acids.